Listed below are T cell receptor beta chains from one sample, sequenced in a study of radiation and T cells in renal cell carcinoma. The repertoire was sequenced with immunoSEQ multiplex PCR; TCRdb's copy has only in-frame clones and lacks some. The sample contains 15,000 or so clones, about two thirds of which appear only once. Material: tumor tissue, obtained from a patient whose treatment was nephrectomy without radiotherapy. Receptor source: a man in his 60s with renal cell carcinoma. Both conserved end residues are part of each CDR3. The D gene is left open where the match is weak. Part of the rows lack a size; the others show once, few, many or a class for expanded clones.

>TRBJ2-7|TRBV7-9|medium-sized|-
CASRGFSYEQYF
TGTGCCAGCAGGGGGTTCTCCTACGAGCAGTACTTC
>TRBJ2-5|TRBV28|-|TRBD1
CASSFPGQGKETQYF
TGTGCCAGCAGTTTTCCGGGACAGGGAAAAGAGACCCAGTACTTC
>TRBJ2-2|TRBV5-1|-|-
CASSLTSPEKGELFF
TGCGCCAGCAGCTTAACCAGCCCAGAAAAAGGGGAGCTGTTTTTT
>TRBJ2-5|TRBV30|few|-
CAWATDGRGGETQYF
TGTGCCTGGGCAACTGACGGGAGAGGCGGAGAGACCCAGTACTTC
>TRBJ1-1|TRBV28|-|-
CASSILDSNTEAFF
TGTGCCAGCAGTATCTTAGACAGTAACACTGAAGCTTTCTTT
>TRBJ2-7|TRBV28|-|-
CASSFGTYEQYF
TGTGCCAGCAGTTTCGGAACGTACGAGCAGTACTTC
>TRBJ1-2|TRBV11-2|-|-
CASSFGLGGGYGYTF
TGTGCCAGCAGCTTTGGACTGGGGGGTGGCTATGGCTACACCTTC
>TRBJ2-7|TRBV14|-|TRBD1
CASSRDRVEQYF
TGTGCCAGCAGCCGTGACAGGGTCGAGCAGTACTTC
>TRBJ1-1|TRBV6-1|-|-
CASRANTEAFF
TGTGCCAGCAGGGCAAACACTGAAGCTTTCTTT
>TRBJ1-5|TRBV10-3|-|TRBD1
CAISESQGEVQPQHF
TGTGCCATCAGTGAGTCTCAGGGGGAGGTTCAGCCCCAGCATTTT
>TRBJ1-1|TRBV2|-|-
CASSAPGRGRTEAFF
TGTGCCAGCAGTGCCCCCGGGAGGGGCAGAACTGAAGCTTTCTTT
>TRBJ2-1|TRBV7-9|-|TRBD2
CASSLALAGTYNEQFF
TGTGCCAGCAGCTTAGCGCTAGCGGGAACCTACAATGAGCAGTTCTTC
>TRBJ2-1|TRBV11-3|-|-
CASSLEEGNEQFF
TGTGCCAGCAGCTTAGAGGAGGGGAATGAGCAGTTCTTC
>TRBJ1-4|TRBV19|-|-
CASSFQGRVDEKLFF
TGTGCCAGTAGTTTTCAGGGGCGCGTTGATGAAAAACTGTTTTTT
>TRBJ2-4|TRBV7-6|few|TRBD2
CASSPGGGRNIQYF
TGTGCCAGCAGCCCCGGGGGGGGGCGAAACATTCAGTACTTC
>TRBJ2-1|TRBV14|-|-
CASSASSSYNEQFF
TGTGCCAGCAGTGCGTCAAGCTCCTACAATGAGCAGTTCTTC
>TRBJ2-7|TRBV9|-|-
CASSEEPSYEQYF
TGTGCCAGCAGCGAGGAGCCCTCCTACGAGCAGTACTTC
>TRBJ2-3|TRBV25-1|-|TRBD2
CASSGPGLSTDTQYF
TGTGCCAGCAGTGGACCGGGACTAAGCACAGATACGCAGTATTTT
>TRBJ2-5|TRBV29-1|-|-
CSVVDMPQETQYF
TGCAGCGTTGTTGATATGCCCCAAGAGACCCAGTACTTC
>TRBJ2-1|TRBV18|-|-
CASSPYRVGTYNEQFF
TGTGCCAGCTCACCCTACAGGGTAGGCACCTACAATGAGCAGTTCTTC
>TRBJ1-1|TRBV11-2|medium-sized|TRBD1
CASSFTGGGTEAFF
TGTGCCAGCAGCTTTACAGGGGGCGGGACTGAAGCTTTCTTT
>TRBJ1-2|TRBV18|-|-
CASSQGSSRDGYTF
TGTGCCAGCTCACAAGGCAGCTCTAGGGATGGCTACACCTTC
>TRBJ1-2|TRBV28|once|-
CASSFEANYGYTF
TGTGCCAGCAGTTTTGAAGCTAACTATGGCTACACCTTC
>TRBJ2-5|TRBV5-4|-|-
CASSLEETQYF
TGTGCCAGCAGCTTGGAAGAGACCCAGTACTTC
>TRBJ1-1|TRBV5-6|-|-
CASSLKGQGGTEAFF
TGTGCCAGCAGCTTGAAAGGCCAGGGTGGCACTGAAGCTTTCTTT
>TRBJ1-1|TRBV7-8|-|TRBD1
CASSYDRGGTEAFF
TGTGCCAGCAGTTATGACAGGGGCGGCACTGAAGCTTTCTTT
>TRBJ2-7|TRBV7-9|-|-
CASSLLDSFSYEQYF
TGTGCCAGCAGCCTCCTCGACAGCTTCTCCTACGAGCAGTACTTC
>TRBJ2-5|TRBV6-1|-|TRBD2
CASSELAGGPETQYF
TGTGCCAGCAGTGAACTAGCGGGAGGGCCAGAGACCCAGTACTTC
>TRBJ1-1|TRBV25-1|few|-
CASSEKAGNGNTEAFF
TGTGCCAGCAGTGAAAAGGCAGGGAACGGGAACACTGAAGCTTTCTTT
>TRBJ2-2|TRBV9|-|-
CASSVSPGDTGELFF
TGTGCCAGCAGCGTATCTCCGGGAGACACCGGGGAGCTGTTTTTT
>TRBJ2-1|TRBV7-2|-|-
CASSLIASPYNEQFF
TGTGCCAGCAGCTTAATAGCGTCCCCCTACAATGAGCAGTTCTTC
>TRBJ1-1|TRBV6-5|-|-
CASSYGGVSAEAFF
TGTGCCAGCAGTTACGGGGGGGTTAGCGCTGAAGCTTTCTTT
>TRBJ2-5|TRBV27|-|-
CASRPWGEKGKETQYF
TGTGCCAGCAGGCCCTGGGGGGAAAAAGGCAAAGAGACCCAGTACTTC
>TRBJ1-2|TRBV19|once|-
CASRYEWRGYTF
TGTGCCAGTAGATATGAGTGGCGTGGCTACACCTTC
>TRBJ2-3|TRBV5-1|-|TRBD1
CASSMGQGGTDTQYF
TGCGCCAGCAGCATGGGACAGGGAGGCACAGATACGCAGTATTTT
>TRBJ2-7|TRBV29-1|once|-
CSVVSNEQYF
TGCAGCGTTGTTTCGAACGAGCAGTACTTC
>TRBJ2-1|TRBV9|few|TRBD2
CASSVGGTSVNEQFF
TGTGCCAGCAGCGTGGGCGGGACTAGCGTCAATGAGCAGTTCTTC
>TRBJ1-2|TRBV19|-|TRBD1
CASSTIGQAYGYTF
TGTGCCAGTAGTACGATTGGACAGGCCTATGGCTACACCTTC
>TRBJ2-2|TRBV6-5|once|-
CASGRRSKAGELFF
TGTGCCAGCGGGAGACGATCTAAGGCCGGGGAGCTGTTTTTT
>TRBJ1-1|TRBV29-1|-|-
CSAASIANTEAFF
TGCAGCGCCGCGTCTATCGCGAACACTGAAGCTTTCTTT
>TRBJ1-2|TRBV11-2|-|-
CASSSHQLDGYTF
TGTGCCAGCAGCTCCCATCAGCTGGATGGCTACACCTTC
>TRBJ2-3|TRBV19|-|-
CASSMGGHTDTQYF
TGTGCCAGTAGTATGGGTGGGCACACAGATACGCAGTATTTT
>TRBJ2-1|TRBV14|-|-
CASSLDTGNSYNEQFF
TGTGCCAGCAGCCTCGATACAGGGAATTCCTACAATGAGCAGTTCTTC
>TRBJ2-1|TRBV4-2|-|TRBD2
CASSQNTAGTYNEQFF
TGTGCCAGCAGCCAAAATACAGCGGGGACCTACAATGAGCAGTTCTTC
>TRBJ2-1|TRBV28|few|-
CASSLFASGGGEQFF
TGTGCCAGCAGTTTATTTGCGTCCGGGGGCGGGGAGCAGTTCTTC
>TRBJ2-5|TRBV5-6|-|TRBD2
CASSLDGRRGGRETQYF
TGTGCCAGCAGCTTGGATGGTCGGCGGGGGGGCCGAGAGACCCAGTACTTC
>TRBJ2-5|TRBV18|-|TRBD2
CASSPATSTSGGGETQYF
TGTGCCAGCTCACCAGCTACCAGTACTAGCGGGGGTGGAGAGACCCAGTACTTC
>TRBJ2-2|TRBV7-2|-|-
CASSPSASPPGELFF
TGTGCCAGCAGCCCCTCGGCTTCCCCCCCGGGGGAGCTGTTTTTT
>TRBJ2-2|TRBV4-2|few|-
CASSQTPLWQQANTGELFF
TGTGCCAGCAGCCAAACGCCGTTGTGGCAACAGGCGAACACCGGGGAGCTGTTTTTT
>TRBJ1-3|TRBV9|few|-
CASSATAMGLSGNTIYF
TGTGCCAGCAGCGCCACCGCAATGGGTCTCTCTGGAAACACCATATATTTT
>TRBJ1-1|TRBV5-6|few|-
CASSLAQVRTEAFF
TGTGCCAGCAGCTTGGCACAAGTGAGGACTGAAGCTTTCTTT
>TRBJ1-2|TRBV28|-|TRBD1
CASSRPGQGYYGYTF
TGTGCCAGCAGCCGTCCGGGACAGGGTTACTATGGCTACACCTTC
>TRBJ2-1|TRBV2|-|TRBD1
CASSDETGGRDEQFF
TGTGCCAGCAGTGACGAGACAGGGGGCCGGGATGAGCAGTTCTTC
>TRBJ1-5|TRBV28|-|-
CASSGDYNQPQHF
TGTGCCAGCTCCGGGGATTACAATCAGCCCCAGCATTTT
>TRBJ2-1|TRBV29-1|few|-
CSVVQGVGEQFF
TGCAGCGTTGTACAGGGAGTAGGTGAGCAGTTCTTC